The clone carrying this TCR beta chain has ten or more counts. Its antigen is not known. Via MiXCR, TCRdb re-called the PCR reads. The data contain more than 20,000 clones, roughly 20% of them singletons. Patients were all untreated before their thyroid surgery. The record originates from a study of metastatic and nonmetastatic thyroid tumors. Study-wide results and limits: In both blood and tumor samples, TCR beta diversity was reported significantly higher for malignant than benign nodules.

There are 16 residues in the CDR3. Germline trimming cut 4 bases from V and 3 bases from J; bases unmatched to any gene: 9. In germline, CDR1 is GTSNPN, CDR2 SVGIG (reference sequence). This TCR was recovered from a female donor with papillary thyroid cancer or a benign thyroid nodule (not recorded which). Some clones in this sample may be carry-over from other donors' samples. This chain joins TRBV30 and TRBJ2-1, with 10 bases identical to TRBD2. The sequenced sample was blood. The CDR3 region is CAWNLRGTSDYNEQFF. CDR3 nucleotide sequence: TGTGCCTGGAATCTACGTGGGACTAGCGACTACAATGAGCAGTTCTTC.